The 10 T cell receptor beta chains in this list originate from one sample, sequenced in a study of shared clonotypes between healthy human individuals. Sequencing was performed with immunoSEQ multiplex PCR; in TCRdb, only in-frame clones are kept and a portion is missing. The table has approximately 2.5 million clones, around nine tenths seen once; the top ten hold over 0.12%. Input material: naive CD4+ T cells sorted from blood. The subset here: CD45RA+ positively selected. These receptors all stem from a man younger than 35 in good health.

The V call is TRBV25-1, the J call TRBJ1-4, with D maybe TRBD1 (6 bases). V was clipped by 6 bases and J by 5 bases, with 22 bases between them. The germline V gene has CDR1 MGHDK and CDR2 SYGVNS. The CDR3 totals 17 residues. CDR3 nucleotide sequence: TGTGCCAGCAGCCAAAGGGTGAGCGGGGGGGGCAATGAAAAACTGTTTTTT. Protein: CASSQRVSGGGNEKLFF.

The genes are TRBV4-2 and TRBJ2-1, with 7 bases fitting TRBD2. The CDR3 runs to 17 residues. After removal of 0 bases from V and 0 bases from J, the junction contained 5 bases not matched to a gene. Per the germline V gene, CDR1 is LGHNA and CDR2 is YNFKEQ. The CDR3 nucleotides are TGTGCCAGCAGCCAAGACGTGGGGGGGAGCTCCTACAATGAGCAGTTCTTC. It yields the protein CASSQDVGGSSYNEQFF.

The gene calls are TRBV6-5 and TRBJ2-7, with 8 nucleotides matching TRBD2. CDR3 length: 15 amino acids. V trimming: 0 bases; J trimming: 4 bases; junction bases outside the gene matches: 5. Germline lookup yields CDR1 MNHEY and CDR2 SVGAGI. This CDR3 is CASSYSGTSEYEQYF. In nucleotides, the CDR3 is TGTGCCAGCAGTTACTCCGGGACTAGTGAATACGAGCAGTACTTC.

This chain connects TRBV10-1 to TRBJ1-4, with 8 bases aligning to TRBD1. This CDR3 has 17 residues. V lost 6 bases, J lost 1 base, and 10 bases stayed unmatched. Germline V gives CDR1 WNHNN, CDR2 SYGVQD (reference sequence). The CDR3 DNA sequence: TGCGCCAGCAGCCAAGCCCGCAGGGGGCGAACTAATGAAAAACTGTTTTTT. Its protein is CASSQARRGRTNEKLFF.

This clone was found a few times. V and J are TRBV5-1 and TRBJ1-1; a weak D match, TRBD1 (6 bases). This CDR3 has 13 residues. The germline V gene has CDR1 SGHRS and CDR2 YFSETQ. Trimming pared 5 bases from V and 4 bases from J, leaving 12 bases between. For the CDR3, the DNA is TGCGCCAGCAGTACAGGGAGTGGCACTGAAGCTTTCTTT. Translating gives CASSTGSGTEAFF.

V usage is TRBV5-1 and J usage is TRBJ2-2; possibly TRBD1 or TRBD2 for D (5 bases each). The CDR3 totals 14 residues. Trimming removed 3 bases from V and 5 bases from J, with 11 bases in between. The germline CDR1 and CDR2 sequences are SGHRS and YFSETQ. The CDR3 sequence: CASSWDGWTGELFF. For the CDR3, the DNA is TGCGCCAGCAGCTGGGACGGGTGGACCGGGGAGCTGTTTTTT.

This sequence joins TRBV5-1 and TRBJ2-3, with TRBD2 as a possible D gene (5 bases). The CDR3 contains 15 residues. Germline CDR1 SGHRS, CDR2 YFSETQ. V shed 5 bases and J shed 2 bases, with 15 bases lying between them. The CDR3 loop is CASRSGSQHTDTQYF. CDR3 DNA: TGCGCCAGCAGGTCGGGGAGCCAACACACAGATACGCAGTATTTT.

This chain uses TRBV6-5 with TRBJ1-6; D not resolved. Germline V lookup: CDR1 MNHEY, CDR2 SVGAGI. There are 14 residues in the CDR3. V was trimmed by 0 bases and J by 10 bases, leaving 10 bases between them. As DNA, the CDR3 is TGTGCCAGCAGTTACTCTTCTGTATACTCACCCCTCCACTTT. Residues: CASSYSSVYSPLHF.

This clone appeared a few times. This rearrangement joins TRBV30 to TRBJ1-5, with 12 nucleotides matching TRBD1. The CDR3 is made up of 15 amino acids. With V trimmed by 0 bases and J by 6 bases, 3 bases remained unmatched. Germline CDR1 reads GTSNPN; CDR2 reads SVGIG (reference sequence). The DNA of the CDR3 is TGTGCCTGGAGTGTAGGGACAGGGGGCGGTCAGCCCCAGCATTTT. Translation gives CAWSVGTGGGQPQHF.

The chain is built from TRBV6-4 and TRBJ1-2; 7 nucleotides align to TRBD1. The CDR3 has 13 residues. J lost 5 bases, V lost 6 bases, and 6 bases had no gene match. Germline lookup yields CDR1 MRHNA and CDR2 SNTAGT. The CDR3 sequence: CASSQRQGYGYTF. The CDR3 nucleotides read TGTGCCAGCAGCCAAAGACAGGGATATGGCTACACCTTC.